One and the same sample provided the 25 T cell receptor beta chains below, sequenced in a study of blood T cell repertoires in COVID-19. The protocol was immunoSEQ multiplex PCR, while the TCRdb copy is restricted to in-frame clones and leaves out a portion. The repertoire holds about 71,000 clones, with about 81% as singletons. Sequencing used peripheral blood. The source of these receptors is a woman at least 80 years old with acute or convalescent COVID-19.

This rearrangement joins TRBV4-1 to TRBJ1-2, with 8 bases matching TRBD1. The CDR3 is made up of 16 amino acids. CDR1 and CDR2 from the germline V gene are MGHRA and YSYEKL. The trim removed 3 bases at V and 7 bases at J, leaving 13 bases unmatched. CDR3 loop: CASSHRLGTGSGGYTF. The CDR3 DNA reads as TGCGCCAGCAGCCATCGTCTTGGGACAGGTAGTGGTGGCTACACCTTC.

V and J are TRBV2 and TRBJ1-1, with a possible D match to TRBD1 (6 bases). Per germline, CDR1 SNHLY and CDR2 FYNNEI. V was clipped by 5 bases and J by 7 bases, with 8 bases between them. This CDR3 contains 11 residues. The CDR3 DNA is TGTGCCAGCAGTACAGGGTTTGAAGCTTTCTTT. This translates into CASSTGFEAFF.

This chain connects TRBV18 to TRBJ1-5, with D hard to call. Trimming removed 2 bases at V and 8 bases at J, with 10 bases between. There are 13 residues in the CDR3. Germline V gene lookup returns CDR1 KGHSH and CDR2 LQKENI. In DNA form, the CDR3 reads TGTGCCAGCTCACCAGGCCCCGGGAAGCCCCAGCATTTT. Translating gives CASSPGPGKPQHF.

V gene TRBV7-8 combines with J gene TRBJ2-7; 8 bases are a match to TRBD2. The V gene end was trimmed by 4 bases and the J gene end by 1 base; junction bases not matched to a gene: 3. The CDR3 is made up of 14 amino acids. Germline V lookup: CDR1 SGHVS, CDR2 FQNEAQ. DNA of the CDR3: TGTGCCAGCAGCTCCTTAGCGGGATCCTACGAGCAGTACTTC. Its translation: CASSSLAGSYEQYF.

This chain joins TRBV18 and TRBJ2-1; 10 bases agree with TRBD1. Trimming took 3 bases from V and 10 from J; bases not matched to a gene: 6. Per germline, CDR1 KGHSH and CDR2 LQKENI. This CDR3 is built from 14 residues. CDR3 sequence reads: CASSPGQGVGEQFF. DNA for the CDR3: TGTGCCAGCTCACCCGGACAGGGGGTTGGAGAGCAGTTCTTC.

V is TRBV5-1 and J is TRBJ1-1, with 7 bases identical to TRBD1. CDR1 and CDR2 from the germline V gene are SGHRS and YFSETQ. There are 15 residues in the CDR3. Trimming cost V 4 bases and J 2 bases; bases outside gene matches: 8. The CDR3 DNA is TGCGCCAGCAGCCCGGGGGGGACAGCCAACACTGAAGCTTTCTTT. Amino acids: CASSPGGTANTEAFF.

V usage is TRBV6-5 and J usage is TRBJ1-5; D might be TRBD1 (5 bases). The germline V gene encodes CDR1 MNHEY and CDR2 SVGAGI. Trimming removed 6 bases at V and 11 bases at J, with 23 bases between. This CDR3 spans 15 amino acids. CDR3 nucleotides: TGTGCCAGCAGCCATGGGGCAGGTAATATGCGGTCCCAGCATTTT. Translating it yields CASSHGAGNMRSQHF.

This clone was counted a few times. The chain combines TRBV18 with TRBJ2-7; 9 bases are shared with TRBD1. This CDR3 region has 13 residues. Germline lookup yields CDR1 KGHSH and CDR2 LQKENI. The V gene end was trimmed by 6 bases and the J gene end by 6 bases; junction bases not matched to a gene: 6. For the CDR3, the DNA is TGTGCCAGCTCCCTGGGACAGGGCCTCGAGCAGTACTTC. Encoded protein: CASSLGQGLEQYF.

The V call is TRBV27, the J call TRBJ2-5; TRBD1 is a possible D gene (5 bases). Trimming shortened V by 7 bases and J by 5 bases, and 8 bases separated the two germline ends. The CDR3 consists of 11 residues. Germline CDR1 reads MNHEY; CDR2 reads SMNVEV (reference sequence). The CDR3 nucleotides read TGTGCCAGCATTCCAGGGGAGACCCAGTACTTC. This gives the protein CASIPGETQYF.

This chain links TRBV7-2 with TRBJ1-6, with 8 bases matching TRBD1. The CDR3 has 16 amino acids. Germline trimming cut 0 bases from V and 6 bases from J; bases unmatched to any gene: 4. Looked up from germline, CDR1 is SGHTA and CDR2 is FQGNSA. CDR3 loop: CASSLAQGASNSPLHF. CDR3 in DNA: TGTGCCAGCAGCTTAGCCCAGGGGGCGTCTAATTCACCCCTCCACTTT. Complete variable domain (other parts from reference TRBV7-2 and TRBJ1-6): GAGVSQSPSNKVTEKGKDVELRCDPISGHTALYWYRQSLGQGLEFLIYFQGNSAPDKSGLPSDRFSAERTGGSVSTLTIQRTQQEDSAVYLCASSLAQGASNSPLHFGNGTRLTVT.

This chain links TRBV7-2 with TRBJ1-1; TRBD1 might be the D (6 bases). Trimming took off 6 bases at V and 1 base at J, with 24 bases between the two ends. CDR1 and CDR2 (germline): SGHTA, FQGNSA. The CDR3 is made up of 18 amino acids. The CDR3 region has the DNA TGTGCCAGCAGACTATTTACCCGAACCGACAGGACGAACACTGAAGCTTTCTTT. Translated, it gives CASRLFTRTDRTNTEAFF.

This chain connects TRBV27 to TRBJ1-5; D perhaps matches TRBD1 (6 bases). V dropped 1 base and J dropped 6 bases, with 22 bases sitting between them. Germline V lookup: CDR1 MNHEY, CDR2 SMNVEV (reference sequence). CDR3 length: 18 amino acids. In DNA, the CDR3 is TGTGCCAGCAGTTTATTTTCCCGGGCAGGGCGAGGGGGTCAGCCCCAGCATTTT. Amino acid sequence: CASSLFSRAGRGGQPQHF.

This chain connects TRBV6-6 to TRBJ1-5, with 9 bases lining up with TRBD1. The CDR3 covers 15 residues. Trimming cost V 5 bases and J 7 bases; bases outside gene matches: 9. The germline gives CDR1 MNHNY, CDR2 SVGAGI (reference sequence). CDR3 sequence reads: CASSPSGQGMQPQHF. DNA of the CDR3: TGTGCCAGCAGTCCGAGCGGACAGGGGATGCAGCCCCAGCATTTT.

The rearrangement links TRBV6-5 to TRBJ1-5; D is unclear. Germline V gives CDR1 MNHEY, CDR2 SVGAGI. The germline V and J ends were trimmed by 10 bases and 1 base, with 14 bases remaining between them. The CDR3 runs to 14 residues. The CDR3 region is CATTPRGSNQPQHF. DNA of the CDR3: TGTGCCACCACCCCCCGAGGGAGCAATCAGCCCCAGCATTTT.

In its sample, this clone was seen once. This sequence joins TRBV7-2 and TRBJ2-2; TRBD2 matches 7 bases. Germline V gene sequence: CDR1 SGHTA, CDR2 FQGNSA. The CDR3 runs to 17 residues. Trimming cost V 0 bases and J 5 bases; bases outside gene matches: 9. The CDR3 bases are TGTGCCAGCAGCTTAGCGGTGGCTAGCGGTAGGACCGGGGAGCTGTTTTTT. This codes for CASSLAVASGRTGELFF.

The chain has TRBV11-2 and TRBJ2-3; 7 bases are a match to TRBD2. The CDR3 consists of 14 residues. Per germline, CDR1 SGHAT and CDR2 FQNNGV. Unmatched junction bases numbered 9, after V lost 4 bases and J lost 8 bases. CDR3: CASSSRLAKGTQYF. CDR3 in DNA: TGTGCCAGCAGCTCGAGACTAGCTAAGGGTACGCAGTATTTT. Full variable domain (remainder filled in from reference TRBV11-2 and TRBJ2-3): EAGVAQSPRYKIIEKRQSVAFWCNPISGHATLYWYQQILGQGPKLLIQFQNNGVVDDSQLPKDRFSAERLKGVDSTLKIQPAKLEDSAVYLCASSSRLAKGTQYFGPGTRLTVL.

At least ten counts were recorded for this clone. V and J are TRBV7-2 and TRBJ2-1; 10 bases are shared with TRBD1. CDR3 size: 16 residues. The ends lost 6 bases at V and 2 bases at J; junction bases unmatched: 7. The germline gives CDR1 SGHTA, CDR2 FQGNSA. The CDR3 DNA follows: TGTGCCAGCAGATCCGCGGGACAGGGGACCTACAATGAGCAGTTCTTC. Protein: CASRSAGQGTYNEQFF.

This clone has just one count. This sequence joins TRBV27 and TRBJ1-4; D perhaps matches TRBD1 (6 bases). CDR1 is MNHEY, CDR2 SMNVEV, per germline (reference sequence). CDR3 length: 15 amino acids. V was shortened by 3 bases and J by 8 bases, with 16 bases between the two germline ends. CDR3 loop: CASSFRQAATEKLFF. Written as DNA, the CDR3 is TGTGCCAGCAGTTTTAGACAGGCGGCGACGGAAAAACTGTTTTTT.

V usage is TRBV28 and J usage is TRBJ1-1; no clear D. The V gene lost 8 bases and the J gene lost 1 base, with 20 bases spanning the gap. Germline lookup yields CDR1 MDHEN and CDR2 SYDVKM. The CDR3 has 16 residues. The CDR3 coding sequence is TGTGCCAGCCTGCGGGCATTCTCGTTTTGGAACACTGAAGCTTTCTTT. This gives the protein CASLRAFSFWNTEAFF.

This clone was observed once. V usage is TRBV2 and J usage is TRBJ2-5; 9 nucleotides agree with TRBD2. The CDR3 has 13 residues. Germline V gives CDR1 SNHLY, CDR2 FYNNEI. V lost 7 bases, J lost 4 bases, and 4 bases stayed unmatched. Here the CDR3 reads CASNPGLAETQYF. The CDR3, as DNA: TGTGCCAGCAACCCGGGACTAGCAGAGACCCAGTACTTC.

The genes are TRBV7-6 and TRBJ2-1; 9 bases line up with TRBD2. The CDR3 spans 17 residues. V was pared by 0 bases and J by 2 bases, with 5 bases of the junction left unmatched. Germline-derived CDR1 and CDR2 are SGHVS and FNYEAQ. CDR3 in amino acids: CASSLASGGRAYNEQFF. CDR3 coding DNA: TGTGCCAGCAGCTTAGCGTCCGGCGGGAGGGCCTACAATGAGCAGTTCTTC.

This sequence joins TRBV4-1 and TRBJ1-1, with D possibly matching TRBD1 (5 bases). The length of the CDR3 is 18 residues. V dropped 4 bases and J dropped 1 base, with 22 bases sitting between them. Germline CDR1 and CDR2: MGHRA and YSYEKL. CDR3 loop: CASSLREGLMRGNTEAFF. The DNA for the CDR3 is TGCGCCAGCAGCCTCCGGGAGGGACTCATGAGGGGGAACACTGAAGCTTTCTTT.

The rearrangement links TRBV4-2 to TRBJ2-3, with 8 bases matching TRBD1. J was trimmed by 3 bases and V by 1 base; bases with no gene match: 9. The length of the CDR3 is 17 residues. The germline V gene encodes CDR1 LGHNA and CDR2 YNFKEQ. The CDR3 DNA sequence: TGTGCCAGCAGCCAAGCTGGACAGGGTCTCTTTACAGATACGCAGTATTTT. This sequence encodes CASSQAGQGLFTDTQYF.

The genes are TRBV6-5 and TRBJ1-2; 7 bases line up with TRBD1. V dropped 7 bases and J dropped 0; count of bases not matched to a gene: 8. CDR1 and CDR2 from the germline V gene are MNHEY and SVGAGI. CDR3 size: 15 residues. CDR3 protein: CASMTRQGANYGYTF. CDR3 in DNA: TGTGCCAGCATGACCCGACAGGGAGCTAACTATGGCTACACCTTC.

This chain connects TRBV19 to TRBJ1-5; 7 bases line up with TRBD1. This CDR3 is 15 amino acids long. CDR1 is LNHDA, CDR2 SQIVND, per germline (reference sequence). J lost 2 bases, V lost 2 bases, and 3 bases had no gene match. Written as DNA, the CDR3 is TGTGCCAGTAGTATACCAGGGGGAGGCAATCAGCCCCAGCATTTT. Translating gives CASSIPGGGNQPQHF.